The 26 T cell receptor beta chains given below trace back to one sample, sequenced in a study of T cell responses to AZD1222 COVID-19 vaccine. Here immunoSEQ multiplex PCR was the method, and the copy in TCRdb shows in-frame clones only, minus some. In the table there are 120,000 to 150,000 clones, approximately 94% of which are singletons. Here the sequenced sample was peripheral blood, taken on day 0 of AZD1222 vaccination. These receptors were collected from an adult in good health.

The genes are TRBV30 and TRBJ1-6; the D is unclear. The CDR3 has 13 amino acids. Germline CDR1 GTSNPN, CDR2 SVGIG (reference sequence). Deletions cut 0 bases from V and 8 bases from J, with 8 bases between. CDR3 residues: CAWSVNGDSPLHF. In nucleotides, the CDR3 is TGTGCCTGGAGTGTAAACGGAGATTCACCCCTCCACTTT.

The J gene is TRBJ2-5, the V gene TRBV3-1 (or the pseudogene TRBV3-2); D remains ambiguous. Germline loops: CDR1 LGHDT, CDR2 YNNKEL (reference sequence). V lost 3 bases to trimming and J lost 4 bases, with 6 bases between them. This CDR3 has 12 residues. The CDR3 coding sequence is TGTGCCAGCAGCCACGTACCAGAGACCCAGTACTTC. Translating it yields CASSHVPETQYF.

The V and J genes are TRBV5-1 and TRBJ1-1; D is ambiguous. V shed 7 bases and J shed 7 bases, with 14 bases lying between them. CDR3 length equals 12 residues. Looked up from germline, CDR1 is SGHRS and CDR2 is YFSETQ. The CDR3 loop reads CASGESWGEAFF. The CDR3 nucleotides read TGCGCCAGCGGCGAGTCGTGGGGTGAAGCTTTCTTT.

The chain carries TRBV3-1 (or the pseudogene TRBV3-2) and TRBJ2-2; D may be TRBD1 or TRBD2 (7 bases each). The CDR3 loop spans 16 amino acids. V lost 1 base and J 4 bases, leaving 13 bases between the germline ends. CDR1 LGHDT and CDR2 YNNKEL come from the germline V gene (reference sequence). The CDR3 DNA follows: TGTGCCAGCAGCCAAGGGACAGGCGGGGGCACCGGGGAGCTGTTTTTT. Its translation is CASSQGTGGGTGELFF.

CDR3 amino acids: CASSPNRDREPDTQYF. Here the CDR3 DNA reads TGCGCCAGCAGCCCTAACCGGGACAGGGAACCAGATACGCAGTATTTT. V gene TRBV4-3 combines with J gene TRBJ2-3, with 9 bases lining up with TRBD1. CDR1 is LGHNA, CDR2 YSLEER, per germline. The length of the CDR3 is 16 residues. V trimming: 4 bases; J trimming: 4 bases; junction bases outside the gene matches: 9.

CDR3 residues: CASSSGGAVNYGYTF. The CDR3 DNA sequence: TGTGCCAGCAGCTCTGGGGGGGCCGTCAACTATGGCTACACCTTC. The rearrangement uses TRBV7-9 and TRBJ1-2; the D gene is possibly TRBD1 (6 bases). The CDR3 extends over 15 amino acids. With 4 bases removed from V and 2 bases from J, the gap between germline ends came to 14 bases. The germline V gene encodes CDR1 SEHNR and CDR2 FQNEAQ (reference sequence).

The J gene is TRBJ1-5, the V gene TRBV27, with D hard to call. The CDR3 covers 13 residues. The V gene lost 2 bases and the J gene lost 2 bases, with 4 bases spanning the gap. Germline loops: CDR1 MNHEY, CDR2 SMNVEV (reference sequence). In nucleotides, the CDR3 is TGTGCCAGCAGTTTAGGGCGCAATCAGCCCCAGCATTTT. This codes for CASSLGRNQPQHF.

V is TRBV5-6 and J is TRBJ2-2; unclear D gene. Deletions cut 0 bases from V and 2 bases from J, with 8 bases between. Germline assignment: CDR1 SGHDT and CDR2 YYEEEE. This CDR3 has 15 residues. The CDR3 sequence is CASSLALPNTGELFF. CDR3 bases: TGTGCCAGCAGCTTGGCCCTGCCAAACACCGGGGAGCTGTTTTTT.

This clone appeared once. CDR3 loop: CASSRTPNEQFF. The CDR3 DNA reads as TGTGCCAGCAGTAGAACCCCCAATGAGCAGTTCTTC. This chain uses TRBV6-6 with TRBJ2-1, with D unclear. This CDR3 has 12 residues. The ends were cut back, 5 bases at V and 6 bases at J, with 8 bases in the middle. Germline lookup yields CDR1 MNHNY and CDR2 SVGAGI (reference sequence).

The gene calls are TRBV29-1 and TRBJ1-6, with no clear D. V was trimmed by 7 bases and J by 3 bases, leaving 16 bases between them. The CDR3 is made up of 15 amino acids. Germline V gives CDR1 SQVTM, CDR2 ANQGSEA. The CDR3 DNA is TGCAGCGCCTACCCCATCGCGGGCTATAATTCACCCCTCCACTTT. It is translated as CSAYPIAGYNSPLHF.

The rearrangement links TRBV19 to TRBJ1-2; D uncertain. CDR1 and CDR2 from the germline V gene are LNHDA and SQIVND (reference sequence). The CDR3 totals 13 residues. The V gene lost 10 bases and the J gene lost 2 bases, with 14 bases spanning the gap. The CDR3 bases are TGTGCCACCAGGAAAGAAGTGAACTATGGCTACACCTTC. It codes for CATRKEVNYGYTF.

This clone was counted a single time. The chain links TRBV18 to TRBJ1-1, with D unclear. Germline V CDR1 and CDR2: KGHSH, LQKENI. The CDR3 sequence is 16 residues long. The V end lost 1 base, the J end lost 4 bases, and 16 bases lay between the germline ends. The CDR3 sequence: CASSPQRSGRVTEAFF. The CDR3 DNA is TGTGCCAGCTCACCACAAAGGTCGGGGAGGGTCACTGAAGCTTTCTTT. Variable domain in full (rest from reference TRBV18 and TRBJ1-1): NAGVMQNPRHLVRRRGQEARLRCSPMKGHSHVYWYRQLPEEGLKFMVYLQKENIIDESGMPKERFSAEFPKEGPSILRIQQVVRGDSAAYFCASSPQRSGRVTEAFFGQGTRLTVV.

This clone appeared a single time. The V gene is TRBV9, the J gene TRBJ2-2; TRBD2 aligns across 10 bases. Germline V CDR1 and CDR2: SGDLS, YYNGEE. V was pared by 4 bases and J by 7 bases, with 13 bases of the junction left unmatched. This CDR3 comprises 17 residues. DNA for the CDR3: TGTGCCAGCAGCACAGAAGCGGGAGGGTACGAGGGCGGGGAGCTGTTTTTT. This encodes CASSTEAGGYEGGELFF.

The V gene is TRBV14, the J gene TRBJ2-3; 8 nucleotides agree with TRBD2. Unmatched junction bases numbered 4, after V lost 3 bases and J lost 5 bases. This CDR3 comprises 14 residues. From germline, CDR1 is SGHDN and CDR2 FVKESK. DNA of the CDR3: TGTGCCAGCAGCCAGTCAGCGGGGGTAGATACGCAGTATTTT. Translating gives CASSQSAGVDTQYF.

In its sample, this clone was seen once. The chain recombines TRBV11-2 with TRBJ1-3; 9 bases align to TRBD1. The CDR3 spans 14 residues. J lost 4 bases, V lost 7 bases, and 5 bases had no gene match. Germline V gives CDR1 SGHAT, CDR2 FQNNGV. CDR3 in DNA: TGTGCCAGCAACCAACAGGGGGCCGGAAACACCATATATTTT. It translates to CASNQQGAGNTIYF.

CDR3 region: CASSFLAGGGETQYF. The CDR3 nucleotides read TGTGCCAGCAGCTTTCTAGCGGGAGGGGGGGAGACCCAGTACTTC. J is TRBJ2-5 and V is TRBV5-4, with 12 nucleotides matching TRBD2. Looked up from germline, CDR1 is SGHNT and CDR2 is YYREEE (reference sequence). V was clipped by 2 bases and J by 5 bases; unmatched bases: 4. The CDR3 has 15 residues.

This clone was picked up one time. The chain joins TRBV19 to TRBJ2-7, with D perhaps given as TRBD1 or TRBD2 (5 bases each). This CDR3 has 13 amino acids. Germline V gene lookup returns CDR1 LNHDA and CDR2 SQIVND (reference sequence). V gave up 5 bases and J gave up 6 bases, with 14 bases separating them. The CDR3 sequence is CASSSYSGGEQYF. The CDR3 DNA reads TGTGCCAGTAGTTCGTATTCTGGGGGCGAGCAGTACTTC. Full variable domain (missing parts from reference TRBV19 and TRBJ2-7): DGGITQSPKYLFRKEGQNVTLSCEQNLNHDAMYWYRQDPGQGLRLIYYSQIVNDFQKGDIAEGYSVSREKKESFPLTVTSAQKNPTAFYLCASSSYSGGEQYFGPGTRLTVT.

The CDR3 DNA sequence: TGTGCCAGATTTCCGCGGCCATCCCCCTACGAGCAGTACTTC. Its translation is CARFPRPSPYEQYF. This chain joins TRBV6-8 and TRBJ2-7; D gene uncertain. The CDR3 totals 14 residues. The V end was cut by 9 bases, the J end by 2 bases, with 17 bases between. Germline V gene lookup returns CDR1 MNHGY and CDR2 SAAAGT.

The CDR3 DNA reads as TGTGCCAGCAGTGTGATGGAGCGAGAGACCCAGTACTTC. This encodes CASSVMERETQYF. The V call is TRBV2, the J call TRBJ2-5, with D uncertain. The germline V gene has CDR1 SNHLY and CDR2 FYNNEI. Trimming removed 4 bases at V and 4 bases at J, with 10 bases between. The CDR3 is 13 amino acids.

The rearrangement links TRBV12-3 or TRBV12-4 to TRBJ2-3, with 7 bases fitting TRBD1. The CDR3 is made up of 13 amino acids. V lost 7 bases, J lost 4 bases, and 5 bases stayed unmatched. The CDR3, as DNA: TGTGCCAGCAATCAGGGGGACCCAGATACGCAGTATTTT. Protein: CASNQGDPDTQYF.

This rearrangement joins TRBV20-1 to TRBJ2-2; no firm D call. The germline gives CDR1 DFQATT, CDR2 SNEGSKA (reference sequence). The CDR3 loop spans 11 amino acids. The V gene lost 6 bases and the J gene lost 7 bases, with 9 bases spanning the gap. CDR3 DNA sequence: TGCAGTGCAGACCGAAACGGGGAGCTGTTTTTT. Its protein product is CSADRNGELFF.

The genes are TRBV19 and TRBJ1-2; a weak D match, TRBD1 (6 bases). Trimming shortened V by 4 bases and J by 4 bases, and 13 bases separated the two germline ends. From germline, CDR1 is LNHDA and CDR2 SQIVND (reference sequence). The CDR3 is 14 residues long. The CDR3 region has the DNA TGTGCCAGTAGTACGGACAGTTGGACCTATGGCTACACCTTC. Translating it yields CASSTDSWTYGYTF.

The V call is TRBV5-1, the J call TRBJ1-3; no reliable D call. Between the trimmed V and J ends, which lost 6 bases and 3 bases, there was a span of 10 bases. The CDR3 length is 13 residues. Germline V lookup: CDR1 SGHRS, CDR2 YFSETQ. DNA of the CDR3: TGCGCCAGCAAGAACTTAGGTGGAAACACCATATATTTT. Its protein is CASKNLGGNTIYF.

V and J are TRBV4-3 and TRBJ2-2, with no clear D. From germline, CDR1 is LGHNA and CDR2 YSLEER. This CDR3 spans 20 amino acids. The V end lost 2 bases, the J end lost 2 bases, and 24 bases lay between the germline ends. This CDR3 reads CASSQRSRGSAPPNTGELFF. The CDR3, as DNA: TGCGCCAGCAGCCAAAGGAGTCGAGGCAGTGCGCCGCCAAACACCGGGGAGCTGTTTTTT.

J is TRBJ2-1 and V is TRBV25-1; 11 bases match TRBD1. The V gene's germline CDR1 is MGHDK and CDR2 SYGVNS. After removal of 1 base from V and 9 bases from J, the junction contained 8 bases not matched to a gene. The CDR3 has 16 residues. The CDR3 DNA reads TGTGCCAGCAGTGAATTTGGGGACAGGGGGATTGGTGAGCAGTTCTTC. It yields the protein CASSEFGDRGIGEQFF. The complete variable domain, with remaining parts taken from reference TRBV25-1 and TRBJ2-1, reads EADIYQTPRYLVIGTGKKITLECSQTMGHDKMYWYQQDPGMELHLIHYSYGVNSTEKGDLSSESTVSRIRTEHFPLTLESARPSHTSQYLCASSEFGDRGIGEQFFGPGTRLTVL.

The genes are TRBV7-2 and TRBJ2-2; TRBD2 matches 7 bases. V was pared by 5 bases and J by 4 bases, with 7 bases of the junction left unmatched. The CDR3 is 15 residues long. CDR1 SGHTA and CDR2 FQGNSA come from the germline V gene. The CDR3: CASSLSGTLTGELFF. Written as DNA, the CDR3 is TGTGCCAGCAGCCTAAGCGGGACCCTCACCGGGGAGCTGTTTTTT.